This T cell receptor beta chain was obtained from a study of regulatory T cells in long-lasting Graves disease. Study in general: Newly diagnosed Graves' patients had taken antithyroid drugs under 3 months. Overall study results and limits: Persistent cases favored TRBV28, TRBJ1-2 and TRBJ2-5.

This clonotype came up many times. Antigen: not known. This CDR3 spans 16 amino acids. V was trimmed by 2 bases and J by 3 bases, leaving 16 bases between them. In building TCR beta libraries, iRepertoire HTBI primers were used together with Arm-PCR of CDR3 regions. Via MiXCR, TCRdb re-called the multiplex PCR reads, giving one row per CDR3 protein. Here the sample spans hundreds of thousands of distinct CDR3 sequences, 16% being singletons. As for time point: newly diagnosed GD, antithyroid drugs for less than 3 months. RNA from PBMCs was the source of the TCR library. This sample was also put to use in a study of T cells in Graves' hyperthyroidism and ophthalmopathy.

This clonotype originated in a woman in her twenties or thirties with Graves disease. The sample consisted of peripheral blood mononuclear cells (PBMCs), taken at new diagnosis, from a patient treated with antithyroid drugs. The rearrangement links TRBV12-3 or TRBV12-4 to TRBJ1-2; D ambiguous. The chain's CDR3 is CASSLWVLEFDYGYTF. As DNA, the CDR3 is TGTGCCAGCAGTTTATGGGTTTTGGAATTTGACTATGGCTACACCTTC.